The 9 T cell receptor beta chains reported below all come from one sample, sequenced in a study of T cells in tuberculosis. The assay was immunoSEQ multiplex PCR, and TCRdb's table has in-frame clones only and misses some. This table holds 30,000 to 35,000 clones, just over 90% found once. Sequenced input: PBMCs. The receptors originated from a donor between 10 and 29 years old with latent tuberculosis or without tuberculosis infection.

The chain joins TRBV4-2 to TRBJ2-1, with 9 positions matching TRBD2. CDR3 length: 19 residues. Trimming removed 0 bases from V and 0 bases from J; junction bases left unmatched: 9. Germline V gene sequence: CDR1 LGHNA, CDR2 YNFKEQ. The DNA of the CDR3 is TGTGCCAGCAGCCAAGATGACCACCGGCGGGAGGGCTCCTACAATGAGCAGTTCTTC. The encoded protein is CASSQDDHRREGSYNEQFF.

This chain connects TRBV5-1 to TRBJ2-3; the D is unclear. The length of the CDR3 is 11 residues. From germline, CDR1 is SGHRS and CDR2 YFSETQ. Trimming took 0 bases from V and 8 from J, leaving 4 bases between them. Here the CDR3 DNA reads TGCGCCAGCAGCTTGGCGGGTACGCAGTATTTT. Amino acid sequence: CASSLAGTQYF.

This clone was detected once. V usage is TRBV28 and J usage is TRBJ2-3, with 8 positions matching TRBD2. Germline V lookup: CDR1 MDHEN, CDR2 SYDVKM. This CDR3 comprises 15 residues. J lost 0 bases, V lost 5 bases, and 4 bases had no gene match. CDR3 amino acids: CASSPGGISTDTQYF. The CDR3 DNA is TGTGCCAGCAGTCCGGGGGGGATAAGCACAGATACGCAGTATTTT.

The V call is TRBV9, the J call TRBJ1-4; tentative D call: TRBD1 (5 bases). CDR3 length equals 14 residues. Trimming pared 4 bases from V and 8 bases from J, leaving 15 bases between. Germline values: CDR1 SGDLS, CDR2 YYNGEE. The CDR3: CASSTGPMIEKLFF. The CDR3 DNA follows: TGTGCCAGCAGCACAGGCCCCATGATCGAAAAACTGTTTTTT.

Here the CDR3 reads CASSFLAGESYEQYF. CDR3 nucleotide sequence: TGCGCCAGCAGCTTTCTGGCGGGAGAATCCTACGAGCAGTACTTC. This chain connects TRBV5-1 to TRBJ2-7, with TRBD2 identical over 7 bases. After removal of 2 bases from V and 1 base from J, the junction contained 6 bases not matched to a gene. The CDR3 runs to 15 residues. Germline V gene sequence: CDR1 SGHRS, CDR2 YFSETQ.

This clone was found once. The rearrangement uses TRBV7-2 and TRBJ1-1; no reliable D call. Germline V lookup: CDR1 SGHTA, CDR2 FQGNSA. CDR3 length equals 14 residues. Trimming left V 3 bases short and J 1 base short, with 9 bases between. CDR3 in DNA: TGTGCCAGCAGCTTGATGTGGCCGAACACTGAAGCTTTCTTT. Translation: CASSLMWPNTEAFF.

This chain uses TRBV19 with TRBJ2-3; 9 bases are a match to TRBD2. V shed 1 base and J 5 bases; nucleotides not matched to a gene: 13. The CDR3 contains 18 residues. Germline V gene lookup returns CDR1 LNHDA and CDR2 SQIVND (reference sequence). As DNA, the CDR3 is TGTGCCAGTAGTATAGGTTTTAGCGGGAGAAGGGTTCGAGATACGCAGTATTTT. This sequence encodes CASSIGFSGRRVRDTQYF. The full variable domain, with the rest looked up from reference TRBV19 and TRBJ2-3, is DGGITQSPKYLFRKEGQNVTLSCEQNLNHDAMYWYRQDPGQGLRLIYYSQIVNDFQKGDIAEGYSVSREKKESFPLTVTSAQKNPTAFYLCASSIGFSGRRVRDTQYFGPGTRLTVL.

The chain joins TRBV11-2 to TRBJ1-1; D is perhaps TRBD1 (5 bases). V shed 4 bases and J shed 10 bases, with 16 bases lying between them. Germline CDR1 SGHAT, CDR2 FQNNGV. The CDR3 consists of 13 residues. For the CDR3, the DNA is TGTGCCAGCAGCTCCCCAGGGAATATGGGAGCTTTCTTT. It encodes CASSSPGNMGAFF. The full variable domain, rest sourced from reference TRBV11-2 and TRBJ1-1, is EAGVAQSPRYKIIEKRQSVAFWCNPISGHATLYWYQQILGQGPKLLIQFQNNGVVDDSQLPKDRFSAERLKGVDSTLKIQPAKLEDSAVYLCASSSPGNMGAFFGQGTRLTVV.

The CDR3 protein is CASIHRGANEKLFF. The CDR3 DNA reads as TGTGCCAGCATCCACAGGGGGGCCAATGAAAAACTGTTTTTT. The gene calls are TRBV28 and TRBJ1-4; 8 positions agree with TRBD1. The trim removed 7 bases at V and 5 bases at J, leaving 6 bases unmatched. The germline V gene encodes CDR1 MDHEN and CDR2 SYDVKM. The CDR3 sequence is 14 residues long.